These 27 T cell receptor beta chains came from one sample sequenced in a study of blood T cell repertoires in COVID-19. This table comes from immunoSEQ multiplex PCR, and its TCRdb copy is limited to in-frame clones, with some not included. In the table there are 360,000 or so clones, about 90% of which are singletons. The specimen was PBMCs or T cells enriched from blood (not recorded which). The receptors stem from a woman aged 25 to 45 who had recovered from COVID-19.

The chain combines TRBV28 with TRBJ2-7; a possible D gene is TRBD2 (5 bases). This CDR3 is 15 amino acids long. The V end lost 3 bases, the J end lost 3 bases, and 15 bases lay between the germline ends. Germline values: CDR1 MDHEN, CDR2 SYDVKM. The CDR3 nucleotides are TGTGCCAGCAGTTTGGATACTAGTCTGAGCTACGAGCAGTACTTC. Translation gives CASSLDTSLSYEQYF.

The gene calls are TRBV7-9 and TRBJ2-2; TRBD1 matches 7 bases. CDR1 and CDR2 from the germline V gene are SEHNR and FQNEAQ (reference sequence). V was pared by 6 bases and J by 2 bases, with 6 bases of the junction left unmatched. This CDR3 is 15 amino acids long. The CDR3 coding sequence is TGTGCCAGCAGGGAGAACAGGGGAAACACCGGGGAGCTGTTTTTT. Amino acid sequence: CASRENRGNTGELFF.

This chain uses TRBV13 with TRBJ2-7, with 13 bases matching TRBD2. Germline CDR1 and CDR2: PRHDT and FYEKMQ (reference sequence). This CDR3 region has 18 residues. V lost 5 bases and J lost 0; bases outside the gene matches: 10. The CDR3 DNA sequence: TGTGCCAGCAGCGCTCGGACTAGCGGGAGTGTTACCTCCTACGAGCAGTACTTC. This gives the protein CASSARTSGSVTSYEQYF.

The rearrangement joins TRBV7-2 to TRBJ2-7, with 8 bases identical to TRBD2. The CDR3 spans 15 residues. V shed 6 bases and J 0 bases; nucleotides not matched to a gene: 7. Germline-derived CDR1 and CDR2 are SGHTA and FQGNSA. The CDR3 DNA sequence: TGTGCCAGCAGTGGGGGGAGCGGGAGCTCCTACGAGCAGTACTTC. This encodes CASSGGSGSSYEQYF.

In this sample, this clone turned up once. The V and J genes are TRBV7-9 and TRBJ2-7; 8 bases agree with TRBD1. CDR1 SEHNR and CDR2 FQNEAQ come from the germline V gene (reference sequence). J gave up 5 bases and V 5 bases, and 5 bases lay outside the gene matches. This CDR3 has 13 amino acids. CDR3: CASSRDRLNEQYF. The CDR3 DNA follows: TGTGCCAGCAGCCGGGACAGGTTAAACGAGCAGTACTTC.

This rearrangement joins TRBV9 to TRBJ2-1; tentatively, D is TRBD2 (5 bases). The CDR3 is 16 residues long. The V gene's germline CDR1 is SGDLS and CDR2 YYNGEE. Trimming removed 1 base at V and 6 bases at J, with 17 bases between. CDR3 amino acids: CASSVRSSATSNEQFF. DNA of the CDR3: TGTGCCAGCAGCGTACGAAGTAGCGCGACGAGCAATGAGCAGTTCTTC. The full variable domain, in which reference TRBV9 and TRBJ2-1 provide the parts outside the CDR3, is DSGVTQTPKHLITATGQRVTLRCSPRSGDLSVYWYQQSLDQGLQFLIQYYNGEERAKGNILERFSAQQFPDLHSELNLSSLELGDSALYFCASSVRSSATSNEQFFGPGTRLTVL.

The rearrangement links TRBV7-9 to TRBJ2-6; the D gene is possibly TRBD1 (6 bases). V dropped 2 bases and J dropped 2 bases, with 10 bases sitting between them. The germline CDR1 and CDR2 sequences are SEHNR and FQNEAQ (reference sequence). The CDR3 consists of 16 residues. The CDR3, as DNA: TGTGCCAGCAGCTTAAACAGGGTAACTGGGGCCAACGTCCTGACTTTC. It translates to CASSLNRVTGANVLTF.

This clone occurred a few times. The chain joins TRBV6-4 to TRBJ2-1; D might be TRBD2 (6 bases). Trimming pared 6 bases from V and 8 bases from J, leaving 20 bases between. Looked up from germline, CDR1 is MRHNA and CDR2 is SNTAGT. The CDR3 spans 15 residues. The CDR3 here is CASSPVGGDQHEQFF. CDR3 nucleotides: TGTGCCAGCAGCCCCGTAGGCGGGGATCAGCATGAGCAGTTCTTC.

This clone was seen once. The rearrangement links TRBV18 to TRBJ1-1; D is undetermined. The CDR3 has 14 residues. Germline V lookup: CDR1 KGHSH, CDR2 LQKENI. The V and J ends lost 2 bases and 7 bases respectively, with 14 bases between them. The CDR3 sequence: CASSPVRGNNEAFF. CDR3 coding DNA: TGTGCCAGCTCACCAGTGCGGGGAAATAATGAAGCTTTCTTT.

The J gene is TRBJ1-1, the V gene TRBV7-9; possible D gene TRBD1, 5 bases. The ends were cut back, 4 bases at V and 10 bases at J, with 22 bases in the middle. Germline CDR1 SEHNR, CDR2 FQNEAQ (reference sequence). The CDR3 has 15 amino acids. Here the CDR3 DNA reads TGTGCCAGCAGCTCCACCGGAGGGTATCCCGGGGGAGCTTTCTTT. This translates into CASSSTGGYPGGAFF.

The rearrangement links TRBV6-5 to TRBJ2-5; 10 positions match TRBD2. CDR3 length: 12 amino acids. Unmatched junction bases numbered 0, after V lost 7 bases and J lost 4 bases. Germline assignment: CDR1 MNHEY and CDR2 SVGAGI. The CDR3 DNA is TGTGCCAGCACTAGCGGGAGAGAGACCCAGTACTTC. This codes for CASTSGRETQYF.

The chain carries TRBV6-4 and TRBJ2-2; maybe TRBD2 (5 bases). Germline V CDR1 and CDR2: MRHNA, SNTAGT. V lost 3 bases to trimming and J lost 4 bases, with 9 bases between them. The CDR3 is 14 amino acids. CDR3 coding DNA: TGTGCCAGCAGTGAAGGGCTAGCCACCGGGGAGCTGTTTTTT. Protein sequence: CASSEGLATGELFF.

V and J are TRBV5-1 and TRBJ1-4; possibly TRBD1 for D (6 bases). Trimming removed 4 bases from V and 0 bases from J, with 7 bases in between. Per germline, CDR1 SGHRS and CDR2 YFSETQ. The CDR3 has 14 residues. The CDR3 here is CASSPGATNEKLFF. Written as DNA, the CDR3 is TGCGCCAGCAGCCCAGGGGCAACTAATGAAAAACTGTTTTTT.

This CDR3 is CASSHTRDSVRAFF. The DNA for the CDR3 is TGTGCCAGCAGCCACACGCGGGACAGTGTTAGAGCTTTCTTT. V usage is TRBV6-5 and J usage is TRBJ1-1; TRBD1 aligns across 7 bases. Germline V lookup: CDR1 MNHEY, CDR2 SVGAGI. J was trimmed by 10 bases and V by 6 bases; bases with no gene match: 14. The CDR3 extends over 14 amino acids.

The chain's CDR3 is CASSFYGDRPNTEAFF. The CDR3 nucleotides read TGCGCCAGCAGCTTCTACGGGGACAGACCGAACACTGAAGCTTTCTTT. The rearrangement links TRBV5-1 to TRBJ1-1; 7 bases are a match to TRBD1. Trimming cost V 2 bases and J 1 base; bases outside gene matches: 8. CDR3 length: 16 amino acids. CDR1 and CDR2 from the germline V gene are SGHRS and YFSETQ.

This clone is a singleton in its sample. The J gene is TRBJ1-2, the V gene TRBV3-1 (or the pseudogene TRBV3-2); tentatively, D is TRBD1 (5 bases). CDR1 and CDR2 (germline): LGHDT, YNNKEL (reference sequence). The V end lost 0 bases, the J end lost 5 bases, and 10 bases lay between the germline ends. CDR3 length: 14 residues. The CDR3 coding sequence is TGTGCCAGCAGCCAAGATCCGGGGGGATATGGCTACACCTTC. Its protein is CASSQDPGGYGYTF.

The V call is TRBV7-9, the J call TRBJ2-2, with a possible D match to TRBD1 (6 bases). The CDR3 has 16 residues. The V and J ends lost 4 bases and 1 base respectively, with 13 bases between them. From germline, CDR1 is SEHNR and CDR2 FQNEAQ (reference sequence). DNA for the CDR3: TGTGCCAGCAGCTCAAACACAGGGCGGAACACCGGGGAGCTGTTTTTT. Translating gives CASSSNTGRNTGELFF.

This clone was seen once. The rearrangement joins TRBV5-4 to TRBJ1-1, with TRBD1 matching 11 bases. The trim removed 4 bases at V and 9 bases at J, leaving 8 bases unmatched. This CDR3 has 14 residues. Germline CDR1 is SGHNT and CDR2 is YYREEE (reference sequence). The CDR3 DNA follows: TGTGCCAGCAGCAGGACAGGGGGCCTTACGCAAGCTTTCTTT. This translates into CASSRTGGLTQAFF.

This chain uses TRBV28 with TRBJ2-1; 8 bases are shared with TRBD1. The CDR3 has 15 residues. The germline CDR1 and CDR2 sequences are MDHEN and SYDVKM. Trimming took 1 base from V and 2 from J; bases not matched to a gene: 1. The CDR3 spells CASSLSDRAYNEQFF. The CDR3 bases are TGTGCCAGCAGTTTATCGGACAGGGCCTACAATGAGCAGTTCTTC. The whole variable domain, remainder taken from reference TRBV28 and TRBJ2-1, is DVKVTQSSRYLVKRTGEKVFLECVQDMDHENMFWYRQDPGLGLRLIYFSYDVKMKEKGDIPEGYSVSREKKERFSLILESASTNQTSMYLCASSLSDRAYNEQFFGPGTRLTVL.

The chain uses TRBV15 and TRBJ1-5; 8 nucleotides agree with TRBD1. J was trimmed by 3 bases and V by 4 bases; bases with no gene match: 17. Germline CDR1 reads LNHNV; CDR2 reads YYDKDF (reference sequence). The CDR3 has 19 amino acids. CDR3 in amino acids: CATSNPWSGGRGNNQPQHF. The CDR3, as DNA: TGTGCCACCAGCAATCCCTGGTCAGGGGGCCGTGGTAACAATCAGCCCCAGCATTTT.

The chain has TRBV19 and TRBJ2-7; possible D gene TRBD1, 5 bases. The germline V gene has CDR1 LNHDA and CDR2 SQIVND (reference sequence). This CDR3 has 15 amino acids. The V gene lost 5 bases and the J gene lost 3 bases, with 17 bases spanning the gap. CDR3 loop: CASSPMDTSDYEQYF. The CDR3 nucleotides are TGTGCCAGTAGTCCTATGGACACGTCCGACTACGAGCAGTACTTC. Together with reference TRBV19 and TRBJ2-7, the CDR3 gives the full variable domain: DGGITQSPKYLFRKEGQNVTLSCEQNLNHDAMYWYRQDPGQGLRLIYYSQIVNDFQKGDIAEGYSVSREKKESFPLTVTSAQKNPTAFYLCASSPMDTSDYEQYFGPGTRLTVT.

The V call is TRBV12-3 or TRBV12-4, the J call TRBJ1-1, with 9 bases lining up with TRBD1. The CDR3 has 13 amino acids. V dropped 7 bases and J dropped 7; count of bases not matched to a gene: 7. The CDR3 sequence: CASKLDRGNEAFF. As DNA, the CDR3 is TGTGCCAGCAAACTAGACAGGGGGAATGAAGCTTTCTTT.

V and J are TRBV6-4 and TRBJ1-5, with 9 bases identical to TRBD1. The CDR3 has 13 amino acids. Trimming cost V 5 bases and J 7 bases; bases outside gene matches: 3. Germline CDR1 reads MRHNA; CDR2 reads SNTAGT. The CDR3 nucleotides read TGTGCCAGCAGTAGACAGGGGGGACAGCCCCAGCATTTT. Translating it yields CASSRQGGQPQHF.

V gene TRBV6-5 combines with J gene TRBJ1-1, with TRBD1 matching over 8 bases. The CDR3 has 15 amino acids. V was clipped by 6 bases and J by 1 base; unmatched bases: 7. Germline CDR1 and CDR2: MNHEY and SVGAGI. The CDR3 bases are TGTGCCAGCAGAGTATCGGACAGGGAGAACACTGAAGCTTTCTTT. This sequence encodes CASRVSDRENTEAFF.

The rearrangement uses TRBV10-3 and TRBJ2-3; TRBD1 agrees at 8 bases. V lost 5 bases and J lost 6; bases outside the gene matches: 7. Per germline, CDR1 ENHRY and CDR2 SYGVKD. This CDR3 spans 14 amino acids. In nucleotides, the CDR3 is TGTGCCATCAGTCGGGACAGGCAGACCGATACGCAGTATTTT. Its protein is CAISRDRQTDTQYF.

The CDR3 spells CASSIGQGFGQPQHF. CDR3 DNA sequence: TGTGCCAGTAGTATAGGGCAGGGGTTCGGTCAGCCCCAGCATTTT. V usage is TRBV19 and J usage is TRBJ1-5; D possibly corresponds to TRBD1 (6 bases). The CDR3 totals 15 residues. Germline-derived CDR1 and CDR2 are LNHDA and SQIVND (reference sequence). Between the trimmed V and J ends, which lost 1 base and 6 bases, there was a span of 13 bases.

This clone turned up a few times. The chain employs TRBV19 and TRBJ2-1, with D possibly TRBD2 on 6 matching bases. Between the trimmed V and J ends, which lost 3 bases and 6 bases, there was a span of 12 bases. Germline V lookup: CDR1 LNHDA, CDR2 SQIVND (reference sequence). This CDR3 is built from 14 residues. In DNA, the CDR3 is TGTGCCAGTAGTATTCAGGAGGGTAGCAATGAGCAGTTCTTC. It encodes CASSIQEGSNEQFF.